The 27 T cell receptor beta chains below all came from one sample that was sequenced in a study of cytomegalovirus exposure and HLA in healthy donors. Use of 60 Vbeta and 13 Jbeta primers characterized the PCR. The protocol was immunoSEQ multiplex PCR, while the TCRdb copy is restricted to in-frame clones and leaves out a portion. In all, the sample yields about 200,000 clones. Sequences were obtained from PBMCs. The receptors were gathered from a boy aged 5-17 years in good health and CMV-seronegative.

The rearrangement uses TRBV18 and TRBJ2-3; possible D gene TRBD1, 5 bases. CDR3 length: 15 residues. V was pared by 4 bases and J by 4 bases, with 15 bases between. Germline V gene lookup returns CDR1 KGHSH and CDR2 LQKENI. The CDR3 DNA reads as TGTGCCAGCTCACTACAGGACCTAGGAGCAGATACGCAGTATTTT. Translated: CASSLQDLGADTQYF.

The CDR3 DNA reads TGCGCCAGCAGCCCCCCGGGGGAAATCAGTTCACCCCTCCACTTT. Its translation is CASSPPGEISSPLHF. The chain carries TRBV5-1 and TRBJ1-6, with TRBD1 as a possible D gene (5 bases). The germline V gene has CDR1 SGHRS and CDR2 YFSETQ. V gave up 4 bases and J gave up 9 bases, with 17 bases separating them. The CDR3 consists of 15 residues.

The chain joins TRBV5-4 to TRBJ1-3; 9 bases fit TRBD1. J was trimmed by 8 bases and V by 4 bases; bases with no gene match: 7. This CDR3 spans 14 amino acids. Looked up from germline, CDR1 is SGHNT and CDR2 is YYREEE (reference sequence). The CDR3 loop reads CASSTGTGRDTIYF. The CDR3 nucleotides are TGTGCCAGCAGCACTGGGACAGGGCGGGACACCATATATTTT.

The CDR3 nucleotides are TGTGCCAGCAGCTTTGACCCCGAGGACACCGGGGAGCTGTTTTTT. As protein: CASSFDPEDTGELFF. The chain carries TRBV7-6 and TRBJ2-2; D unclear. The CDR3 length is 15 residues. V was trimmed by 3 bases and J by 3 bases, leaving 11 bases between them. Germline CDR1 and CDR2: SGHVS and FNYEAQ.

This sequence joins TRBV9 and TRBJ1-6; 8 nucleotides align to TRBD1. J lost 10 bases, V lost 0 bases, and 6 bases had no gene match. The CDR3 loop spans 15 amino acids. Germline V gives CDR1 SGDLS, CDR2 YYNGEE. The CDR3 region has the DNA TGTGCCAGCAGCGTAGCGCCAGGGGGCGGCTCACCCCTCCACTTT. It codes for CASSVAPGGGSPLHF.

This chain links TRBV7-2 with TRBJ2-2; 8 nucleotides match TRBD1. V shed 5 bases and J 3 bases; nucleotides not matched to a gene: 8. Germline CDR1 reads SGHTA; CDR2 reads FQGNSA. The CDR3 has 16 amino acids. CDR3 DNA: TGTGCCAGCAGCCGCCAGGGGGCCGGATACACCGGGGAGCTGTTTTTT. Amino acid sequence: CASSRQGAGYTGELFF.

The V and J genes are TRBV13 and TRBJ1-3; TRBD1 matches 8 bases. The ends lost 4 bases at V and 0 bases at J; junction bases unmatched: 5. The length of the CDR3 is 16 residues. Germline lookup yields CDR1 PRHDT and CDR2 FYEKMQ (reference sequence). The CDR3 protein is CASSWDTGGSGNTIYF. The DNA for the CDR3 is TGTGCCAGCAGCTGGGACACAGGGGGCTCTGGAAACACCATATATTTT.

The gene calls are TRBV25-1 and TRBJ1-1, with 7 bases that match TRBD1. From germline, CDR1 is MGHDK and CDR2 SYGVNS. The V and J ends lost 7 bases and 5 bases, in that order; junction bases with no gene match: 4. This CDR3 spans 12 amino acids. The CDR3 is CASTSQGTEAFF. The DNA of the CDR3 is TGTGCCAGCACTTCACAGGGGACTGAAGCTTTCTTT.

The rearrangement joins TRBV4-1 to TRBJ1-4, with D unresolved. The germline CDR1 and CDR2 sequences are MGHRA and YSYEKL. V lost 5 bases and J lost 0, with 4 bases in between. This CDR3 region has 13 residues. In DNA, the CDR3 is TGCGCCAGCAGCTCGGCAACTAATGAAAAACTGTTTTTT. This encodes CASSSATNEKLFF.

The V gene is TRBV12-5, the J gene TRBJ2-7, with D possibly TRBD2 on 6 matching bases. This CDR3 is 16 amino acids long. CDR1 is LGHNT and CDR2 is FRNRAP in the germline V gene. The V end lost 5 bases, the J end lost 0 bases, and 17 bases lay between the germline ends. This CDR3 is CASGTSFRDSSYEQYF. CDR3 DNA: TGTGCTAGTGGTACCTCCTTCCGGGACTCCTCCTACGAGCAGTACTTC.

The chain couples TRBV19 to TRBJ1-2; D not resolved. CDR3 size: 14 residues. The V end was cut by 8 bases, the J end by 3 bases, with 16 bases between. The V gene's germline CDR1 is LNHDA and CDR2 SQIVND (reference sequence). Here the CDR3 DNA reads TGTGCCAGTCGGAGAGAACCGACGGACTATGGCTACACCTTC. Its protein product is CASRREPTDYGYTF.

In DNA, the CDR3 is TGCGCCAGCAGCCTTGGAGCAGGGGAGCTGTTTTTT. Amino acid sequence: CASSLGAGELFF. The V and J genes are TRBV4-1 and TRBJ2-2; no reliable D call. Per the germline V gene, CDR1 is MGHRA and CDR2 is YSYEKL. V lost 4 bases and J 8 bases, leaving 8 bases between the germline ends. The CDR3 is 12 amino acids.

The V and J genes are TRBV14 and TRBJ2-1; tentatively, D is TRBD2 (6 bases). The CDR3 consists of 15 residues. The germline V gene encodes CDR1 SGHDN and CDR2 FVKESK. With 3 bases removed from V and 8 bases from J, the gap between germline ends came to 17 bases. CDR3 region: CASSQISPRRDEQFF. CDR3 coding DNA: TGTGCCAGCAGCCAGATTAGTCCGAGGAGGGATGAGCAGTTCTTC. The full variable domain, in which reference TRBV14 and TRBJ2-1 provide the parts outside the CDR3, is EAGVTQFPSHSVIEKGQTVTLRCDPISGHDNLYWYRRVMGKEIKFLLHFVKESKQDESGMPNNRFLAERTGGTYSTLKVQPAELEDSGVYFCASSQISPRRDEQFFGPGTRLTVL.

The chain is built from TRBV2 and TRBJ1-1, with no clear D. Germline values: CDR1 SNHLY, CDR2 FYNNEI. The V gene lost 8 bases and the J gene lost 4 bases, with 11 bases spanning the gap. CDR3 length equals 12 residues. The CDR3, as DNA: TGTGCCAGCGCAGCGAGGGTCACTGAAGCTTTCTTT. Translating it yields CASAARVTEAFF.

The DNA for the CDR3 is TGTGCCAGCAGCTCCGGGACAGGCCCTGGCGAGCAGTACTTC. Translation: CASSSGTGPGEQYF. This chain uses TRBV27 with TRBJ2-7, with 8 bases aligning to TRBD1. The CDR3 sequence is 14 residues long. V shed 6 bases, J shed 6 bases, and the junction held 10 bases outside the gene matches. Germline V lookup: CDR1 MNHEY, CDR2 SMNVEV (reference sequence).

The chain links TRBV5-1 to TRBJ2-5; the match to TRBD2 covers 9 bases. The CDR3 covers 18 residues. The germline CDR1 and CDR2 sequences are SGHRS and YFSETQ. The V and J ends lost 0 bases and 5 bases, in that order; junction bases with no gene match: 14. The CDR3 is CASSLGPRASGARETQYF. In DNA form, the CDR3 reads TGCGCCAGCAGCTTGGGCCCTCGGGCTAGCGGGGCCCGGGAGACCCAGTACTTC.

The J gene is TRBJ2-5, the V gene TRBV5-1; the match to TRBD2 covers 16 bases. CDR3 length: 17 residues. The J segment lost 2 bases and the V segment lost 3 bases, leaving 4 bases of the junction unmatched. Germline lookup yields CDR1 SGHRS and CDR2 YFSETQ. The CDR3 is CASSWGLAGGPQETQYF. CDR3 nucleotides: TGCGCCAGCAGCTGGGGACTAGCGGGGGGGCCACAAGAGACCCAGTACTTC.

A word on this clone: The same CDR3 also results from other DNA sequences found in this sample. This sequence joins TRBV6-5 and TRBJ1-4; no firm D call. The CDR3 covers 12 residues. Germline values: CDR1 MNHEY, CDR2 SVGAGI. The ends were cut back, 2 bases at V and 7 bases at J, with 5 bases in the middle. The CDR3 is CASSYGGEKLFF. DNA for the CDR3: TGTGCCAGCAGTTACGGAGGTGAAAAACTGTTTTTT.

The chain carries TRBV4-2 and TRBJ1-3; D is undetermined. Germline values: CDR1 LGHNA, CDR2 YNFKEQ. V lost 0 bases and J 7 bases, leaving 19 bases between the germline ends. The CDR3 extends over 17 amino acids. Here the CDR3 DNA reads TGTGCCAGCAGCCAAGAGAAATTACATTGGGGAGGTAACACCATATATTTT. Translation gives CASSQEKLHWGGNTIYF.

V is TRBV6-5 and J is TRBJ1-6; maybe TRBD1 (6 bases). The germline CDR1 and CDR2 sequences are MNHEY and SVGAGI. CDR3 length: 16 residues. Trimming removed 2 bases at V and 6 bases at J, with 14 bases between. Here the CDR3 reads CASSYGDGGLNSPLHF. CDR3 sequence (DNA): TGTGCCAGCAGTTACGGGGATGGGGGCCTTAATTCACCCCTCCACTTT.

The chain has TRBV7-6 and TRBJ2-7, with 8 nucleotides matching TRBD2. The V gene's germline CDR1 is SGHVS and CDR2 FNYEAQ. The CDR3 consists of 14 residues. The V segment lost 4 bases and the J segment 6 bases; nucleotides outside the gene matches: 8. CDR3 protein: CASSSLSGVGEQYF. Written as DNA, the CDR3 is TGTGCCAGCAGCTCCCTTAGCGGGGTTGGCGAGCAGTACTTC.

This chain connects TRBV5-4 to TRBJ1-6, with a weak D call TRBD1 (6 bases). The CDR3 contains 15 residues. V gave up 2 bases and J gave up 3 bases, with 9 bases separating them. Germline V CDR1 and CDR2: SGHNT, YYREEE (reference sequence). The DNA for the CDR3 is TGTGCCAGCAGCTTAACGGACAGCTATAATTCACCCCTCCACTTT. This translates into CASSLTDSYNSPLHF.

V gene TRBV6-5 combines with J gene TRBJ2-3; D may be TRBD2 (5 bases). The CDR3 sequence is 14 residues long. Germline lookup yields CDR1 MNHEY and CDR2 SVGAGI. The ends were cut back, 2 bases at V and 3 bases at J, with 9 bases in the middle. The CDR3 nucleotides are TGTGCCAGCAGTTACCAGACTACTACAGATACGCAGTATTTT. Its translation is CASSYQTTTDTQYF.

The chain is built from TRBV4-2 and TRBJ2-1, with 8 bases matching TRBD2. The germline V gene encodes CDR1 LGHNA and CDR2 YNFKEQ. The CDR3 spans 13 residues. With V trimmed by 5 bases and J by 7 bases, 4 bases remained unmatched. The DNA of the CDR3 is TGTGCCAGCAGCTCGCAGCGGGGGAATGAGCAGTTCTTC. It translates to CASSSQRGNEQFF.

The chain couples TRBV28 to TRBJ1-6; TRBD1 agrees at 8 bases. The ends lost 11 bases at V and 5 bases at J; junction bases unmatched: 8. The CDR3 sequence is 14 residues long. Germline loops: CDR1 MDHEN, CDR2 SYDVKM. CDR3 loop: CAVSSGGDNSPLHF. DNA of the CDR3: TGTGCCGTTTCCTCAGGGGGCGATAATTCACCCCTCCACTTT.

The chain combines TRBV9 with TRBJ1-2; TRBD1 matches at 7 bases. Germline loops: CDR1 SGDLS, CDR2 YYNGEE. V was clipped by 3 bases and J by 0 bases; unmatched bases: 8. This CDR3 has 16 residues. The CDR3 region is CASSGTGAKANYGYTF. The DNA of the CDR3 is TGTGCCAGCAGCGGGACAGGCGCTAAGGCTAACTATGGCTACACCTTC.

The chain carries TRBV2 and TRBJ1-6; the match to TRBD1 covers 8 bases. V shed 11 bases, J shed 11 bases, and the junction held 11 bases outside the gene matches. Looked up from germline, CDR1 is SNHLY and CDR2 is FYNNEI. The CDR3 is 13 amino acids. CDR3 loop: CARKGRTGTPLHF. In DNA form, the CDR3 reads TGTGCCCGCAAGGGACGGACAGGGACACCCCTCCACTTT.